Sequencing of this TCR beta chain was carried out in a study of OX40 agonist ivuxolimab in advanced cancers. The V and J ends lost 4 bases and 5 bases, in that order; junction bases with no gene match: 6. CDR3 length equals 15 residues. The germline V gene encodes CDR1 SGHRS and CDR2 YFSETQ. Measured with immunoSEQ multiplex PCR; TCRdb has only the in-frame clones, and not every one. The top ten hold about 2.6% of the sample, which has approximately 46,000 clones, over 60% seen once. This chain uses TRBV5-1 with TRBJ2-7; TRBD2 matches 13 bases. This receptor was taken from an adult with an advanced solid tumor such as melanoma, head and neck, liver or kidney cancer. The specimen was CD4+ or CD8+ T cells sorted from blood, collected in a trial of the OX40 agonist ivuxolimab. The CDR3 here is CASSPRTSGSNEQYF. CDR3 sequence (DNA): TGCGCCAGCAGCCCCCGGACTAGCGGGAGCAACGAGCAGTACTTC.